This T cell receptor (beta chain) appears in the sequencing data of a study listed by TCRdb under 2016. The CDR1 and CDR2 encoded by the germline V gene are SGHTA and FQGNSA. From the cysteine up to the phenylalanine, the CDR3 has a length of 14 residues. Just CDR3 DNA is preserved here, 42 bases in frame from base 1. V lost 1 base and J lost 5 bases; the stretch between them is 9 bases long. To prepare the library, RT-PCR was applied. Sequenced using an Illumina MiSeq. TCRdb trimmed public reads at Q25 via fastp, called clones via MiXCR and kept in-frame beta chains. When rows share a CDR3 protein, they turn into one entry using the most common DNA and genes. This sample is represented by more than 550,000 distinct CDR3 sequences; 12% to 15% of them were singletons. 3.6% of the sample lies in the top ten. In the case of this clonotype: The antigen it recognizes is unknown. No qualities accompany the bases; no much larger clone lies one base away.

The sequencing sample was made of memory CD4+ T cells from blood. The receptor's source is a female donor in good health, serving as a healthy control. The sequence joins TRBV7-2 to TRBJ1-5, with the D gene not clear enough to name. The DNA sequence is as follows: TGTGCCAGCAGCTTAGATGTTAAATATCAGCCCCAGCATTTT. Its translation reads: CASSLDVKYQPQHF.